Listed here are 22 T cell receptor beta chains from one sample, sequenced in a study of identical twins. TCRdb reprocessed the 5' RACE reads via MiXCR and lists one record per CDR3 protein. The repertoire holds fewer than 800,000 distinct CDR3 sequences, with about 7.6% as singletons. These data were likewise used in another study, on yellow fever vaccine responses in identical twins.

The sample consisted of PBMCs. These receptor sequences come from a young woman in good health.

This clonotype came up many times. The chain employs TRBV7-7 and TRBJ2-3; a weak D match, TRBD1 (6 bases). This CDR3 region has 15 residues. Germline V gene sequence: CDR1 SSHAT, CDR2 FNYEAQ (reference sequence). V was pared by 1 base and J by 5 bases, with 13 bases between. The CDR3 sequence: CASSLVGGGGDTQYF. CDR3 DNA sequence: TGTGCCAGCAGCTTAGTAGGGGGTGGAGGAGATACGCAGTATTTT.

The chain couples TRBV2 to TRBJ1-5, with unresolved D. The CDR3 covers 16 residues. Germline V lookup: CDR1 SNHLY, CDR2 FYNNEI. Trimming shortened V by 1 base and J by 1 base, and 11 bases separated the two germline ends. The CDR3: CASSEDQGLSNQPQHF. DNA for the CDR3: TGTGCCAGCAGTGAAGATCAAGGGTTGAGCAATCAGCCCCAGCATTTT.

The table lists this clonotype with a few counts. The rearrangement joins TRBV24-1 to TRBJ2-1; no firm D call. Germline CDR1 and CDR2: KGHDR and SFDVKD. V lost 9 bases and J lost 4, with 15 bases in between. CDR3 length equals 14 residues. The CDR3 here is CATRSKGIYNEQFF. DNA for the CDR3: TGTGCCACCCGCTCTAAAGGGATATACAATGAGCAGTTCTTC.

This clonotype was found many times. This rearrangement joins TRBV5-6 to TRBJ1-3; D is ambiguous. The CDR3 runs to 13 residues. Trimming took off 2 bases at V and 4 bases at J, with 7 bases between the two ends. CDR1 and CDR2 from the germline V gene are SGHDT and YYEEEE. CDR3: CASSLPTGNTIYF. Here the CDR3 DNA reads TGTGCCAGCAGCTTACCGACGGGAAACACCATATATTTT.

This clonotype was found many times. The CDR3 coding sequence is TGTGCCACCCCGGTACGGGGCAATCAGCCCCAGCATTTT. Translated: CATPVRGNQPQHF. The V and J genes are TRBV7-4 and TRBJ1-5; the D is unclear. The germline gives CDR1 SGHVT, CDR2 SQSDAQ. CDR3 length: 13 residues. Between the trimmed V and J ends, which lost 10 bases and 2 bases, there was a span of 12 bases.

This clonotype was seen more than once but under ten times. The chain recombines TRBV7-2 with TRBJ1-4; 9 nucleotides line up with TRBD1. The CDR3 extends over 15 amino acids. The V and J ends lost 5 bases and 7 bases, in that order; junction bases with no gene match: 8. Germline assignment: CDR1 SGHTA and CDR2 FQGNSA. CDR3 residues: CASSGYRGRVEKLFF. The CDR3 DNA reads TGTGCCAGCAGCGGATACAGGGGGCGGGTTGAAAAACTGTTTTTT.

This clonotype was seen a few times. The chain uses TRBV5-1 and TRBJ1-6; D is unclear. Trimming shortened V by 0 bases and J by 14 bases, and 15 bases separated the two germline ends. Per the germline V gene, CDR1 is SGHRS and CDR2 is YFSETQ. This CDR3 has 14 residues. CDR3 DNA sequence: TGCGCCAGCAGCTTGGAGGCAGACCTGTTCACCCTCCACTTT. The encoded protein is CASSLEADLFTLHF. The full variable domain, its missing parts supplied by reference TRBV5-1 and TRBJ1-6, is KAGVTQTPRYLIKTRGQQVTLSCSPISGHRSVSWYQQTPGQGLQFLFEYFSETQRNKGNFPGRFSGRQFSNSRSEMNVSTLELGDSALYLCASSLEADLFTLHFGNGTRLTVT.

The chain combines TRBV12-3 or TRBV12-4 with TRBJ2-3, with a weak D call TRBD2 (6 bases). The CDR3 spans 14 residues. The ends were cut back, 6 bases at V and 2 bases at J, with 12 bases in the middle. CDR3 sequence reads: CASRMRRDTDTQYF. The CDR3 nucleotides read TGTGCCAGCAGGATGAGGCGGGACACAGATACGCAGTATTTT.

This clonotype was seen many times. The V and J genes are TRBV6-2 or TRBV6-3 and TRBJ1-5, with D hard to call. Germline assignment: CDR1 MNHEY and CDR2 SVGEGT. The V gene lost 2 bases and the J gene lost 6 bases, with 5 bases spanning the gap. The CDR3 runs 12 residues. CDR3: CASSYLGQPQHF. CDR3 DNA sequence: TGTGCCAGCAGTTACCTCGGTCAGCCCCAGCATTTT.

In its sample, this clonotype was seen many times. V and J are TRBV19 and TRBJ1-5; no clear D. V was cut by 3 bases and J by 9 bases, with 12 bases left in between. Germline V gene data show CDR1 as LNHDA and CDR2 as SQIVND (reference sequence). CDR3 length: 13 amino acids. The CDR3 protein is CASSIVNDGPQHF. The CDR3 DNA reads TGTGCCAGTAGTATCGTTAACGATGGGCCCCAGCATTTT.

This clonotype was picked up many times. The V and J genes are TRBV5-1 and TRBJ1-3; unclear D gene. Per germline, CDR1 SGHRS and CDR2 YFSETQ. The CDR3 is 17 amino acids. Between the trimmed V and J ends, which lost 0 bases and 0 bases, there was a span of 13 bases. CDR3 nucleotide sequence: TGCGCCAGCAGCTTGGGGGCAGGACTTAGCTCTGGAAACACCATATATTTT. It translates to CASSLGAGLSSGNTIYF.

This sequence joins TRBV6-5 and TRBJ2-2, with D hard to call. From germline, CDR1 is MNHEY and CDR2 SVGAGI. Between the trimmed V and J ends, which lost 4 bases and 7 bases, there was a span of 7 bases. The CDR3 runs 12 residues. CDR3 region: CASSSRVGELFF. CDR3 sequence (DNA): TGTGCCAGCAGTTCGAGAGTCGGGGAGCTGTTTTTT.

The chain recombines TRBV7-9 with TRBJ2-1, with 11 bases that match TRBD2. The CDR3 is 15 amino acids. Germline loops: CDR1 SEHNR, CDR2 FQNEAQ (reference sequence). The V and J ends lost 5 bases and 9 bases, in that order; junction bases with no gene match: 9. The CDR3 nucleotides read TGTGCCAGCAGCACTACTAGCGGGAGTAGACGTGAGCAGTTCTTC. Its translation: CASSTTSGSRREQFF.

This clonotype was recorded many times. The rearrangement uses TRBV20-1 and TRBJ2-1, with TRBD2 matching 8 bases. The CDR3 contains 16 residues. Looked up from germline, CDR1 is DFQATT and CDR2 is SNEGSKA (reference sequence). The junction had 8 bases not matched to a gene; V was cut back by 0 bases and J by 4 bases. The CDR3 DNA reads as TGCAGTGCTAGAGATGCGGAGCGGGAGTCTTACAATGAGCAGTTCTTC. Its protein is CSARDAERESYNEQFF.

A few counts support this clonotype. The J gene is TRBJ2-7, the V gene TRBV6-1; TRBD1 matches 7 bases. After removal of 6 bases from V and 1 base from J, the junction contained 9 bases not matched to a gene. Per germline, CDR1 MNHNS and CDR2 SASEGT. The CDR3 totals 15 residues. CDR3 sequence (DNA): TGTGCCAGCAGCCTAACCGGGACAGTTTCCTACGAGCAGTACTTC. It specifies CASSLTGTVSYEQYF.

V is TRBV7-9 and J is TRBJ2-7; 10 bases map to TRBD2. Germline values: CDR1 SEHNR, CDR2 FQNEAQ (reference sequence). The CDR3 runs 14 residues. Trimming cost V 5 bases and J 6 bases; bases outside gene matches: 7. Here the CDR3 DNA reads TGTGCCAGCAGCCTCAGCGGGGGGGCAGGCGAGCAGTACGTC. Translated: CASSLSGGAGEQYV.

V is TRBV23-1 and J is TRBJ2-1; 7 bases line up with TRBD1. TRBV23-1 is treated as an ORF (open reading frame) with a function not yet certain. The CDR3 runs to 15 residues. The V and J ends lost 2 bases and 4 bases, in that order; junction bases with no gene match: 5. The chain's CDR3 is CASSQGPTGYNEQFF. CDR3 DNA: TGCGCCAGCAGTCAAGGGCCGACAGGGTACAATGAGCAGTTCTTC.

This clonotype came up a few times. The rearrangement links TRBV2 to TRBJ2-1, with 8 bases identical to TRBD2. V lost 2 bases to trimming and J lost 12 bases; unmatched junction nucleotides: 3. The CDR3 has 12 residues. In germline, CDR1 is SNHLY, CDR2 FYNNEI. The CDR3 bases are TGTGCCAGCAGTGAATGGCTAGCGGGGCAGTTCTTC. Its protein is CASSEWLAGQFF.

This clonotype was recorded at least ten times. The chain combines TRBV3-1 with TRBJ2-5; D unclear. Trimming removed 1 base at V and 5 bases at J, with 8 bases between. Germline values: CDR1 LGHDT, CDR2 YNNKEL (reference sequence). CDR3 length: 13 amino acids. CDR3 bases: TGTGCCAGCAGCCAAGGGGGTATGGAGACCCAGTACTTC. Translated: CASSQGGMETQYF.

The V and J genes are TRBV28 and TRBJ2-1; 10 bases match TRBD1. The junction had 16 bases not matched to a gene; V was cut back by 6 bases and J by 8 bases. The CDR3 loop spans 17 amino acids. Per germline, CDR1 MDHEN and CDR2 SYDVKM. DNA for the CDR3: TGTGCCAGCAGCCTTACCCGTGACAGGGGGCGCATAGATGAGCAGTTCTTC. This codes for CASSLTRDRGRIDEQFF.

V gene TRBV21-1 combines with J gene TRBJ1-1; the table's D call, TRBD1, has no DNA check behind it. TRBV21-1 is recorded as a pseudogene. The CDR3 runs 15 residues. CDR3 loop: CASSKFRGDGTEAFF. CDR3 DNA: TGTGCCAGCAGCAAATTCAGGGGCGATGGCACTGAAGCTTTCTTT.

The rearrangement links TRBV3-1 to TRBJ2-1; D gene uncertain. The V gene's germline CDR1 is LGHDT and CDR2 YNNKEL (reference sequence). The CDR3 sequence is 13 residues long. V lost 3 bases and J 7 bases, leaving 10 bases between the germline ends. The CDR3 loop reads CASSQNEVNEQFF. CDR3 nucleotide sequence: TGTGCCAGCAGCCAGAACGAAGTGAATGAGCAGTTCTTC.